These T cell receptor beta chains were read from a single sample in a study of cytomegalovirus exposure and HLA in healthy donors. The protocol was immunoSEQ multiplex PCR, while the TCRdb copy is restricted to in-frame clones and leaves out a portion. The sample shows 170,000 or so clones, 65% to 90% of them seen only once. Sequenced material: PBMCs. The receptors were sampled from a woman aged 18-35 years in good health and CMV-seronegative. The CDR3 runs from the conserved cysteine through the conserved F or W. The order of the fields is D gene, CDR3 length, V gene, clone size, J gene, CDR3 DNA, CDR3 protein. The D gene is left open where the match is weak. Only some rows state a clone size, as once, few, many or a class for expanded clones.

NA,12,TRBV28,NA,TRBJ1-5,TGTGCCAGCAGTTTTCGGTCCCAGCCCCAGCATTTT,CASSFRSQPQHF
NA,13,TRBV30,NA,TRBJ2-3,TGTGCCTGGAGTACCGACGGGACAGATACGCAGTATTTT,CAWSTDGTDTQYF
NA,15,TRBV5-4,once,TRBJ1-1,TGTGCCAGCAGCCCGGGGAGGGAGATGAACACTGAAGCTTTCTTT,CASSPGREMNTEAFF
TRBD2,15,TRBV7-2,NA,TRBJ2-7,TGTGCCAGCAGCTTGGCTAGCGGAGCCTCCTACGAGCAGTACTTC,CASSLASGASYEQYF
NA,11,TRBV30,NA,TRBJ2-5,TGTGCCTGGAGTCCCGACAGGTCCCAGTACTTC,CAWSPDRSQYF
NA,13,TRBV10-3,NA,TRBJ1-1,TGTGCCATCAGCCTTCGAGGTCACACTGAAGCTTTCTTT,CAISLRGHTEAFF
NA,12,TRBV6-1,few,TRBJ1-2,TGTGCCAGCAGTGACAGGTCCTATGGCTACACCTTC,CASSDRSYGYTF
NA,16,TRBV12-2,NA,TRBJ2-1,TGTGCAAGTCGCTTAGTTGCAGCGGGAGGGCCAAATGAGCAGTTCTTC,CASRLVAAGGPNEQFF
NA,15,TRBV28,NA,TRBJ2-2,TGTGCCAGCAGTGGGGGCCCCTCGAACACCGGGGAGCTGTTTTTT,CASSGGPSNTGELFF
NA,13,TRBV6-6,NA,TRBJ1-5,TGTGCCAGCAGTTACTCACAGTATCAGCCCCAGCATTTT,CASSYSQYQPQHF
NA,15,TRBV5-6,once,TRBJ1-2,TGTGCCAGCAGCAACTCGCGGACAGCCGTCTATGGCTACACCTTC,CASSNSRTAVYGYTF
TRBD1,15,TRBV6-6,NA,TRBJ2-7,TGTGCCAGCAGTTACTCTATCGGGACAGTTCCCGAGCAGTACTTC,CASSYSIGTVPEQYF
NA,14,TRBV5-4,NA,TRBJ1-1,TGTGCCAGCAGCTTGGTGGAACAGCAGGGCGAAGCTTTCTTT,CASSLVEQQGEAFF
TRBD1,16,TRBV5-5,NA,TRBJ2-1,TGTGCCAGCAGCTCGACCGGGACAGGGAACTACAATGAGCAGTTCTTC,CASSSTGTGNYNEQFF
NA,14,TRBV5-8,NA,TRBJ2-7,TGTGCCAGCAGCTTGGGAGGGGGAACCTACGAGCAGTACTTC,CASSLGGGTYEQYF
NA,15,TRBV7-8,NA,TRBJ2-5,TGTGCCAGCAGCTTAGAAAGGGGTCAATCGGAGACCCAGTACTTC,CASSLERGQSETQYF
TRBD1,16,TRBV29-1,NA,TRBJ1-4,TGCAGCGTTGAAGTCCGGGACAGGGGAACTAATGAAAAACTGTTTTTT,CSVEVRDRGTNEKLFF
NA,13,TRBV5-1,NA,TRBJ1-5,TGCGCCAGCAGTGGGCAGGCCGGTCAGCCCCAGCATTTT,CASSGQAGQPQHF
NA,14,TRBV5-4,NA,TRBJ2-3,TGTGCCAGCAGCTCCGGACAGTTATCAGATACGCAGTATTTT,CASSSGQLSDTQYF
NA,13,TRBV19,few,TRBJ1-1,TGTGCCAGTAGTACCGGGGGGCGAATTGAAGCTTTCTTT,CASSTGGRIEAFF
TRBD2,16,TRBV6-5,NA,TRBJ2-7,TGTGCCAGCAGTTACGACGGACTAGCGGGCGCCTACGAGCAGTACTTC,CASSYDGLAGAYEQYF
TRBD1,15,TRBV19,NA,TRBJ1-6,TGTGCCAGTAGTCCCAGTGACAGGGGGCAGTCACCCCTCCACTTT,CASSPSDRGQSPLHF
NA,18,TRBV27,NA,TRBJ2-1,TGTGCCAGCAGTCCCTGGACAGGGAGGGAAGGGTCCTACAATGAGCAGTTCTTC,CASSPWTGREGSYNEQFF
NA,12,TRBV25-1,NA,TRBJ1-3,TGTGCCAGCAGTGAATATACACCCACCATATATTTT,CASSEYTPTIYF
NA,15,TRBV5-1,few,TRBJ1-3,TGCGCCAGCAGCTTAGACACGGCCTCTGGAAACACCATATATTTT,CASSLDTASGNTIYF
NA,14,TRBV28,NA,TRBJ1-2,TGTGCCAGCAGTTTCATAGAGGGCAACTATGGCTACACCTTC,CASSFIEGNYGYTF
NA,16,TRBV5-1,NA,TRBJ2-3,TGCGCCACCGCTCTCGGGAGTTCGGGTAGCACAGATACGCAGTATTTT,CATALGSSGSTDTQYF
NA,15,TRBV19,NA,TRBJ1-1,TGTGCCAGTAGTATCTATTCACGGGGGTGGACTGAAGCTTTCTTT,CASSIYSRGWTEAFF
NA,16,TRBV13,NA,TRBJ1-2,TGTGCCAGCATCCTGTGGCAGGGAGGGATTAATGATGGCTACACCTTC,CASILWQGGINDGYTF
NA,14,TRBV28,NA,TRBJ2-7,TGTGCCAGCAGTTTCTCTAGCCTTCCGTACGAGCAGTACTTC,CASSFSSLPYEQYF
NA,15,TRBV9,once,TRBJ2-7,TGTGCCAGCAGCTCAGACTCGACTCCTTCCTACGAGCAGTACTTC,CASSSDSTPSYEQYF
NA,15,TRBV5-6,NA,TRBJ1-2,TGTGCCAGCAGCTTGGTCGTACTGTCTAACTATGGCTACACCTTC,CASSLVVLSNYGYTF
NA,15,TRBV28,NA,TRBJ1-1,TGTGCCAGCAGCCTCTCTGGAGCACTAGCTGGGAAAGCTTTCTTT,CASSLSGALAGKAFF
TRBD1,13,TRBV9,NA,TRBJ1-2,TGTGCCAGCAGCGTGGACAGGTCTGATGGCTACACCTTC,CASSVDRSDGYTF
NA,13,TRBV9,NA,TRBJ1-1,TGTGCCAGCAGCTCGTGGGGGGGCACTGAAGCTTTCTTT,CASSSWGGTEAFF
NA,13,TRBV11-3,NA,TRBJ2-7,TGTGCCAGCAGCTTAGATCGCAGCTACGAGCAGTACTTC,CASSLDRSYEQYF
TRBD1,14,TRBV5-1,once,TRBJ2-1,TGCGCCAGCAGCCGGACAGGGGGTTTCAATGAGCAGTTCTTC,CASSRTGGFNEQFF
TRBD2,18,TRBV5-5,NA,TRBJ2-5,TGTGCCAGCAGCTCCCAAACCCGACTAGCGGGGTGGCAAGAGACCCAGTACTTC,CASSSQTRLAGWQETQYF
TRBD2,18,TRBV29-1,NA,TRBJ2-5,TGCAGCGTTGGAGCTGGGACTAGCGGGAGGTGGGGGCAAGAGACCCAGTACTTC,CSVGAGTSGRWGQETQYF
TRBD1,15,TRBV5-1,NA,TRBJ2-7,TGCGCCAGCAGCTTGAACGGGGACAGGGCCGGAGAGCAGTACTTC,CASSLNGDRAGEQYF
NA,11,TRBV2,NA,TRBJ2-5,TGTGCCAGTACCTTAGCGGAGACCCAGTACTTC,CASTLAETQYF
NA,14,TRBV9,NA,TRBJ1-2,TGTGCCAGCAGAAAGGGGCAGGGCTTAGGTGGCTACACCTTC,CASRKGQGLGGYTF
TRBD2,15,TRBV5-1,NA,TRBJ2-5,TGCGCCAGCAGCCTGGCCGGGACTACCCATGAGACCCAGTACTTC,CASSLAGTTHETQYF
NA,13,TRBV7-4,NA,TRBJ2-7,TGTGCCAGCAGCTTAGAACAGGGCTGTGAGCAGTACTTC,CASSLEQGCEQYF
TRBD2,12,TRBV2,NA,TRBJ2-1,TGTGCCACCCTAGCGGGAAATAATGAGCAGTTCTTC,CATLAGNNEQFF
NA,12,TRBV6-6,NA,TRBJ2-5,TGTGCCAGCAGTTCCCCGAGGGAGACCCAGTACTTC,CASSSPRETQYF
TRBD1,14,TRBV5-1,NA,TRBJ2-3,TGCGCCAGCAGCCCCGGACAGGGGCCAGATACGCAGTATTTT,CASSPGQGPDTQYF
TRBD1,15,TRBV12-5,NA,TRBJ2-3,TGTGCTAGTGGTTTGGGACAGGGGCTGGCAGATACGCAGTATTTT,CASGLGQGLADTQYF
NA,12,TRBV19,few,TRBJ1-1,TGTGCCAGTAGACGGGGAGGCACTGAAGCTTTCTTT,CASRRGGTEAFF
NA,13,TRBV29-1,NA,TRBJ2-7,TGCAGCGTTGAAAAGGACAGGACTACCGAGCAGTACTTC,CSVEKDRTTEQYF
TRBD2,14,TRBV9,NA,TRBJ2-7,TGTGCCAGCAGCATTAGCGGGAGTACGTACGAGCAGTACTTC,CASSISGSTYEQYF
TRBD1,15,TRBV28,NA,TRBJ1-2,TGTGCCAGCATCCAAGGACAGGGGACTAACTATGGCTACACCTTC,CASIQGQGTNYGYTF